The 4 T cell receptor beta chains given below trace back to one sample, sequenced in a study of T cell responses to AZD1222 COVID-19 vaccine. Only in-frame clones appear in the TCRdb table, and some are missing; sequencing was by immunoSEQ multiplex PCR. This table holds over 90,000 clones, 75% to 95% found once. Sequences were derived from peripheral blood, sampled on day 0 of AZD1222 vaccination. The receptors here all came from an adult in good health.

The V and J genes are TRBV2 and TRBJ1-2; the D is unclear. Germline V gives CDR1 SNHLY, CDR2 FYNNEI. Trimming removed 6 bases from V and 6 bases from J, with 14 bases in between. CDR3 size: 13 residues. CDR3 sequence: CASRGDGRHGYTF. The CDR3 coding sequence is TGTGCCAGCAGGGGTGACGGGAGACATGGCTACACCTTC. Using reference TRBV2 and TRBJ1-2 for the parts outside the CDR3, the full variable domain is EPEVTQTPSHQVTQMGQEVILRCVPISNHLYFYWYRQILGQKVEFLVSFYNNEISEKSEIFDDQFSVERPDGSNFTLKIRSTKLEDSAMYFCASRGDGRHGYTFGSGTRLTVV.

This clone was found once. The chain links TRBV19 to TRBJ1-1; D ambiguous. This CDR3 spans 10 amino acids. V lost 8 bases and J lost 3, with 4 bases in between. Germline CDR1 reads LNHDA; CDR2 reads SQIVND (reference sequence). The CDR3 reads CASGYTEAFF. Written as DNA, the CDR3 is TGTGCCAGTGGTTACACTGAAGCTTTCTTT.

The V and J genes are TRBV3-1 (or the pseudogene TRBV3-2) and TRBJ2-1; 9 positions agree with TRBD1. Germline V gene sequence: CDR1 LGHDT, CDR2 YNNKEL (reference sequence). This CDR3 has 14 amino acids. The V gene end was trimmed by 4 bases and the J gene end by 9 bases; junction bases not matched to a gene: 7. CDR3: CASSPQGADSEQFF. CDR3 bases: TGTGCCAGCAGCCCACAGGGGGCTGATAGTGAGCAGTTCTTC.

This clone was recorded only once. The chain uses TRBV7-2 and TRBJ1-4; 8 nucleotides line up with TRBD1. Germline CDR1 is SGHTA and CDR2 is FQGNSA. This CDR3 spans 16 amino acids. V shed 4 bases and J 1 base; nucleotides not matched to a gene: 5. CDR3 sequence reads: CASSSGTGLTNEKLFF. The CDR3 DNA follows: TGTGCCAGCAGCTCCGGGACAGGCCTAACTAATGAAAAACTGTTTTTT.